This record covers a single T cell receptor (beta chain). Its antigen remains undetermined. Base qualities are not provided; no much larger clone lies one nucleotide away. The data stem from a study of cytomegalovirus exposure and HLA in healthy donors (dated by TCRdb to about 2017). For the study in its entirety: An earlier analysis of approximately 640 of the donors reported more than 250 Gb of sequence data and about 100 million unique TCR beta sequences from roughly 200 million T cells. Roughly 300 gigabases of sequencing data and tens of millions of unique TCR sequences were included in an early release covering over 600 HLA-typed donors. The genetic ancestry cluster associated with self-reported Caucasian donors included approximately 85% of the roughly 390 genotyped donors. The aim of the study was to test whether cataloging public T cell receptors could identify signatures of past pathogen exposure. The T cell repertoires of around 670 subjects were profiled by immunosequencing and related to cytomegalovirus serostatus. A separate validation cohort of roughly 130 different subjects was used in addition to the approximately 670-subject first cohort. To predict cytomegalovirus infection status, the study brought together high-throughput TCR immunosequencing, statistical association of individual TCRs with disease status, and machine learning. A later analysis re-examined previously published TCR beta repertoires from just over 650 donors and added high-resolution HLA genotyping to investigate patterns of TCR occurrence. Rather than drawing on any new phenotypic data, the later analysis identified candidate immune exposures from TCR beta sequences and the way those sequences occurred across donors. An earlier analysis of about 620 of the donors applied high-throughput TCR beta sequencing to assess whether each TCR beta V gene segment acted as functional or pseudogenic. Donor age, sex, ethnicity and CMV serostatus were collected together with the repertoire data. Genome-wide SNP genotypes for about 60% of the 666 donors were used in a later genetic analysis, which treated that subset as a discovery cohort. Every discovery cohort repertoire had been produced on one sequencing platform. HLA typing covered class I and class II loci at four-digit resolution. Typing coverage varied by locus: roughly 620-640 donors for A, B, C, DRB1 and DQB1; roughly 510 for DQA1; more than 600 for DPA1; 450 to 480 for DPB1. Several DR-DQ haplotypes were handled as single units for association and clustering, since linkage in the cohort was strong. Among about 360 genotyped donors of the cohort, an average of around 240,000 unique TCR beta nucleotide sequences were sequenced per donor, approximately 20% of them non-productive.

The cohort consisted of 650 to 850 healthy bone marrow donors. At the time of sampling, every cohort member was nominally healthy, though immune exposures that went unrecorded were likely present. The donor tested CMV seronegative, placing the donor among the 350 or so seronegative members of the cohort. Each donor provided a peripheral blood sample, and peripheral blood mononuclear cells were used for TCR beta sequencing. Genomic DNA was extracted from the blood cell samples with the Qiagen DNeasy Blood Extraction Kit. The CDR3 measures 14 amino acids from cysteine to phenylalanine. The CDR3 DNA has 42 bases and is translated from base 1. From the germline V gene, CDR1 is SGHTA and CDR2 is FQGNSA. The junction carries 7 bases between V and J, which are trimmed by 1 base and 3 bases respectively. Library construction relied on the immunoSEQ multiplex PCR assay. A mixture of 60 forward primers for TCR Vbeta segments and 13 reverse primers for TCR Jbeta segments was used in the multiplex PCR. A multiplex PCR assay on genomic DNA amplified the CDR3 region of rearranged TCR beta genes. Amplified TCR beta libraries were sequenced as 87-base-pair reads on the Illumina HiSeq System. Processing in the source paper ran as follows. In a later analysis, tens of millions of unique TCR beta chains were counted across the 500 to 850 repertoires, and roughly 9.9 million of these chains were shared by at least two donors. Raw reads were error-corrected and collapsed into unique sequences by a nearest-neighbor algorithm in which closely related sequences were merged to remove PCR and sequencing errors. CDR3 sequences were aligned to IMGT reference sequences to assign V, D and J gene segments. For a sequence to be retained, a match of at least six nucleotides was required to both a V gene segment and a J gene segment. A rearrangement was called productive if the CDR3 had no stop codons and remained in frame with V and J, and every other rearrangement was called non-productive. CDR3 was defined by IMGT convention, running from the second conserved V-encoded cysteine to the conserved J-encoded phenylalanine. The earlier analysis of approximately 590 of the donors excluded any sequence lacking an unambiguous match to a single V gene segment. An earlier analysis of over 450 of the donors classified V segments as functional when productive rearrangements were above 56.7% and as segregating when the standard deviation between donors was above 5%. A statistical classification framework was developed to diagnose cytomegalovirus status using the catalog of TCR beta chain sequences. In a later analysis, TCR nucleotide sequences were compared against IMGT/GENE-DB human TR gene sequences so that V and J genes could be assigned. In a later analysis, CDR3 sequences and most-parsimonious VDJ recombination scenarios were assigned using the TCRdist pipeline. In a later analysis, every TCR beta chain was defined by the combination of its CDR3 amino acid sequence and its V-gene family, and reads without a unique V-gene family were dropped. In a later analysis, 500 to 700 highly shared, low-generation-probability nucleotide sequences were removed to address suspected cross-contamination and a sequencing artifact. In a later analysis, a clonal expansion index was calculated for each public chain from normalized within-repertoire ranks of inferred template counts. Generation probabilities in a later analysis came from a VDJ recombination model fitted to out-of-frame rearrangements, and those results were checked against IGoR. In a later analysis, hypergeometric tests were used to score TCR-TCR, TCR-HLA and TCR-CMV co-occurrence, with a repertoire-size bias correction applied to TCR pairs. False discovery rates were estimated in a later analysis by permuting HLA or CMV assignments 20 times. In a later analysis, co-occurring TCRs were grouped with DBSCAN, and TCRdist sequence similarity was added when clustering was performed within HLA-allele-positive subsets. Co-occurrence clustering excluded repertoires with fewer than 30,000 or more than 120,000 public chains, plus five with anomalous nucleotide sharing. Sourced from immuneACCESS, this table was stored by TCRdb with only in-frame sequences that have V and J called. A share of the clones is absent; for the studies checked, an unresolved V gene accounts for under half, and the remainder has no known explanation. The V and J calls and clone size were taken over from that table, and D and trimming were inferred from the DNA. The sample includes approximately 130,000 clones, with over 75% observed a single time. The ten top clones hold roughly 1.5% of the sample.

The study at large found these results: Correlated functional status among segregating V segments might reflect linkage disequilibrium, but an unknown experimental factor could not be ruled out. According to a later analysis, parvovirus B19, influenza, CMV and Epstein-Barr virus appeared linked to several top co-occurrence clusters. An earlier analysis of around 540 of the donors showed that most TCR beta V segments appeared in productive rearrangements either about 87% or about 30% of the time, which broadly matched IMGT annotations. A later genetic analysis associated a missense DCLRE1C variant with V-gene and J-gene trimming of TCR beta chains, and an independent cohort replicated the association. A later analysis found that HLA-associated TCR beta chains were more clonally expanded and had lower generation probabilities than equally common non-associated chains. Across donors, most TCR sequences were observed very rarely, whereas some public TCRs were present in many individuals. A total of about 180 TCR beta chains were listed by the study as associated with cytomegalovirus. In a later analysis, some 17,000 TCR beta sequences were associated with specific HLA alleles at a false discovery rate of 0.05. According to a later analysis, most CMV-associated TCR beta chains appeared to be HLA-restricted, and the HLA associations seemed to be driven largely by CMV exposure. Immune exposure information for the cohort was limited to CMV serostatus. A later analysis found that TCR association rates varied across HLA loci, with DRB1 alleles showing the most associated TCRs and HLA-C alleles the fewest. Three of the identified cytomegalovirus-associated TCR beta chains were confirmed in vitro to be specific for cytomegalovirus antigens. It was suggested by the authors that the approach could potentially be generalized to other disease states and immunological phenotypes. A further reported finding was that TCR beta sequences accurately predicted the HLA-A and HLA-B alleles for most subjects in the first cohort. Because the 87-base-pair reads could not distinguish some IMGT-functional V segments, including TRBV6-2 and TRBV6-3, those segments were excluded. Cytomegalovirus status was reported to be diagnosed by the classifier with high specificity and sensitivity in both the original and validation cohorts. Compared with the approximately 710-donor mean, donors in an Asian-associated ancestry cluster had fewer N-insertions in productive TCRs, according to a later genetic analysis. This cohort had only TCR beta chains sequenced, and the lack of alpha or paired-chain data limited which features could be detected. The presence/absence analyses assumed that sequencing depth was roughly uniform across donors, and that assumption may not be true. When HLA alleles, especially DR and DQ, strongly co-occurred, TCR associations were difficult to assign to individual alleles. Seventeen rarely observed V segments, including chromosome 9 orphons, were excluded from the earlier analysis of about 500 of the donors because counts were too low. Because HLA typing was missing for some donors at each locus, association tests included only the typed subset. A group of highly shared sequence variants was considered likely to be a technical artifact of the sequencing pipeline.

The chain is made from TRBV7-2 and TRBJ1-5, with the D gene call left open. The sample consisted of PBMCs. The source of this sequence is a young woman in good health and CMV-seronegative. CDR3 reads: CASSLEQINQPQHF. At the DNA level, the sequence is TGTGCCAGCAGCTTAGAACAGATCAATCAGCCCCAGCATTTT.